This entry lists 8 T cell receptor beta chains sequenced from one sample in a study of shared clonotypes between healthy human individuals. Libraries were prepared by immunoSEQ multiplex PCR; TCRdb keeps only in-frame clonotypes and omits some of them. The repertoire consists of fewer than 3 million clones, with about 90% occurring once and the leading ten covering 0.37%. Sequences were obtained from naive CD4+ T cells from PBMCs. Subset noted: CD45RA+ positively selected. The receptors were gathered from a man younger than 30 in good health. Some clones in this sample may be carry-over from other donors' samples.

The rearrangement joins TRBV7-3 to TRBJ2-2; D could derive from TRBD1 or TRBD2 (5 bases each). Trimming left V 5 bases short and J 6 bases short, with 10 bases between. CDR3 length: 13 residues. The germline CDR1 and CDR2 sequences are SGHTA and FQGTGA. The CDR3 DNA reads as TGTGCCAGCAGCCCTGTGGGGGCCGGGGAGCTGTTTTTT. It codes for CASSPVGAGELFF.

A word on this clone: Distinct nucleotide sequences in the sample also encode this CDR3. The DNA for the CDR3 is TGTGCCAGCAGCGTAGTGGCGGGAGGAGTTGAGCAGTTCTTC. It encodes CASSVVAGGVEQFF. V is TRBV9 and J is TRBJ2-1; 8 positions match TRBD2. Trimming took 0 bases from V and 9 from J; bases not matched to a gene: 5. Germline values: CDR1 SGDLS, CDR2 YYNGEE. This CDR3 comprises 14 residues. Together with reference TRBV9 and TRBJ2-1, the CDR3 gives the full variable domain: DSGVTQTPKHLITATGQRVTLRCSPRSGDLSVYWYQQSLDQGLQFLIQYYNGEERAKGNILERFSAQQFPDLHSELNLSSLELGDSALYFCASSVVAGGVEQFFGPGTRLTVL.

The CDR3 region is CATRRDPPEPEAFF. CDR3 coding DNA: TGCGCCACCAGAAGAGACCCTCCTGAACCTGAAGCTTTCTTT. The chain is built from TRBV5-1 and TRBJ1-1, with unresolved D. V lost 9 bases and J 6 bases, leaving 21 bases between the germline ends. Germline assignment: CDR1 SGHRS and CDR2 YFSETQ. The CDR3 is 14 amino acids.

The chain couples TRBV28 to TRBJ1-1, with D hard to call. Trimming took 2 bases from V and 4 from J, leaving 8 bases between them. From germline, CDR1 is MDHEN and CDR2 SYDVKM. This CDR3 has 13 residues. CDR3 in amino acids: CASSLGFPTEAFF. The CDR3 bases are TGTGCCAGCAGTTTAGGGTTTCCCACTGAAGCTTTCTTT.

The J gene is TRBJ2-5, the V gene TRBV19; 7 nucleotides agree with TRBD2. Per germline, CDR1 LNHDA and CDR2 SQIVND (reference sequence). The CDR3 sequence is 17 residues long. Losses at the gene ends were 5 bases for V and 2 bases for J; bases not matched to a gene: 14. In DNA form, the CDR3 reads TGTGCCAGTAGTTTTGCAAACCGGGACTACATTCAAGAGACCCAGTACTTC. This codes for CASSFANRDYIQETQYF.

Concerning this clone itself: Other DNA sequences from this sample encode an identical CDR3 as well. The rearrangement links TRBV11-2 to TRBJ1-2; D is ambiguous. The CDR3 spans 12 residues. Germline V lookup: CDR1 SGHAT, CDR2 FQNNGV. V was shortened by 5 bases and J by 4 bases, with 8 bases between the two germline ends. The chain's CDR3 is CASSPRGYGYTF. As DNA, the CDR3 is TGTGCCAGCAGCCCTCGGGGCTATGGCTACACCTTC.

The rearrangement uses TRBV5-1 and TRBJ1-6; 10 nucleotides line up with TRBD1. This CDR3 is 16 amino acids long. Germline values: CDR1 SGHRS, CDR2 YFSETQ. The junction had 5 bases not matched to a gene; V was cut back by 4 bases and J by 4 bases. The DNA of the CDR3 is TGCGCCAGCAGCCCCGGGACAGGGGATTATAATTCACCCCTCCACTTT. Translated: CASSPGTGDYNSPLHF.

The DNA of the CDR3 is TGCGCCAGCAGCCGACCCGACAGTTCAGATGAAAAACTGTTTTTT. This gives the protein CASSRPDSSDEKLFF. V usage is TRBV5-1 and J usage is TRBJ1-4; weak D call: TRBD1 (5 bases). This CDR3 is built from 15 residues. V lost 4 bases, J lost 6 bases, and 16 bases lay in between. CDR1 is SGHRS and CDR2 is YFSETQ in the germline V gene.